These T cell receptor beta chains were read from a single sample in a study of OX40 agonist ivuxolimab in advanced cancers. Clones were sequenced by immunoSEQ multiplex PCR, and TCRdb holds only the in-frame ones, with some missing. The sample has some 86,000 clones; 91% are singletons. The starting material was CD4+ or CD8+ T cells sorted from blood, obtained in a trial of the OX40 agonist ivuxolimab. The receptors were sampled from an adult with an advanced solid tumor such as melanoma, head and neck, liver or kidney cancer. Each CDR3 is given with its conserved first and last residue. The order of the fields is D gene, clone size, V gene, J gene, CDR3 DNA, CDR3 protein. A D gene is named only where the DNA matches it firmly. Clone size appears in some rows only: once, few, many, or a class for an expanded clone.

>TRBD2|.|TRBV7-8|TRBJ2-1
TGTGCCAGCAGCTTACTGGTTTCTAGCGGGAGCGGAAATGAGCAGTTCTTC
CASSLLVSSGSGNEQFF
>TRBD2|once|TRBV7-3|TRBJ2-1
TGTGCCAGCAGCTCGGGGACTAGCGGGAGCCACAATGAGCAGTTCTTC
CASSSGTSGSHNEQFF
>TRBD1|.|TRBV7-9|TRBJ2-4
TGTGCCAGCAGCCCTAGGACAGGTCCTGTCAAAAACATTCAGTACTTC
CASSPRTGPVKNIQYF
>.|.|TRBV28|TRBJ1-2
TGTGCCAGCAAGCTAACAGGGTTTTTGACTAACTATGGCTACACCTTC
CASKLTGFLTNYGYTF
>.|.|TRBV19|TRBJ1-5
TGTGCCAGTAGTATGAACAGGGATAGCAATCAGCCCCAGCATTTT
CASSMNRDSNQPQHF
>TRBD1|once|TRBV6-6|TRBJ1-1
TGTGCCACTAAACAGGGGGGGAACACTGAAGCTTTCTTT
CATKQGGNTEAFF
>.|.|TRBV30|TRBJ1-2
TGTGCCTGGAGTGTAGGGGCAGGGAACTATGGCTACACCTTC
CAWSVGAGNYGYTF
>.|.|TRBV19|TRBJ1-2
TGTGCCAGTAGAAAGTCGCAGGTCGGAGGCTACACCTTC
CASRKSQVGGYTF
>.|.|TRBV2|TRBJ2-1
TGTGCCAGCAGTGGAGGCTACAATGAGCAGTTCTTC
CASSGGYNEQFF
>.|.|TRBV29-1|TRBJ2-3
TGCAGCGTTAAATTAGGCAAGACAGATACGCAGTATTTT
CSVKLGKTDTQYF
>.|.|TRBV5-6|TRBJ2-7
TGTGCCAGCAGCTTGGTCCCGACTGGGGCGGCCATATTCGAGCAGTACTTC
CASSLVPTGAAIFEQYF
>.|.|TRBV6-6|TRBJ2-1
TGTGCCAGCAGTTGGGAGGTTGAGCAGTTCTTC
CASSWEVEQFF
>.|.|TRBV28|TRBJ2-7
TGTGCCAGCAACACCGGCAGGCGGATCTCCTACGAGCAGTACTTC
CASNTGRRISYEQYF
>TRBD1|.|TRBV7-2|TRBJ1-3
TGTGCCAGCAGCTTAACGAGACAGGGAGGAAACACCATATATTTT
CASSLTRQGGNTIYF
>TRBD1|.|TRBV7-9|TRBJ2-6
TGTGCCAGCCTCCGGACAGGGTCTGGGGCCAACGTCCTGACTTTC
CASLRTGSGANVLTF
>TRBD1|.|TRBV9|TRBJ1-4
TGTGCCAGCAGCCCCCGGGACAGGCGGGCGACTAATGAAAAACTGTTTTTT
CASSPRDRRATNEKLFF